A single sample is the source of the 9 T cell receptor beta chains below, sequenced in a study of cytomegalovirus exposure and HLA in healthy donors. Primers included in the PCR were 60 Vbeta and 13 Jbeta primers. Method: immunoSEQ multiplex PCR; TCRdb's copy keeps in-frame clones and lacks some. The sample has about 98,000 clones; 63% are singletons. The source material was PBMCs. Source of these receptors: a human donor in good health.

The V call is TRBV27, the J call TRBJ1-5; unclear D gene. Germline V gene lookup returns CDR1 MNHEY and CDR2 SMNVEV (reference sequence). This CDR3 comprises 12 residues. Trimming pared 3 bases from V and 6 bases from J, leaving 6 bases between. The CDR3 coding sequence is TGTGCCAGCAGTTTTGTCGGTCAGCCCCAGCATTTT. Translation: CASSFVGQPQHF.

The chain joins TRBV30 to TRBJ1-1; a possible D gene is TRBD1 (5 bases). Germline-derived CDR1 and CDR2 are GTSNPN and SVGIG (reference sequence). CDR3 length equals 12 residues. V was trimmed by 0 bases and J by 5 bases, leaving 7 bases between them. This chain's CDR3 is CAWSVRGTEAFF. CDR3 in DNA: TGTGCCTGGAGTGTACGGGGGACTGAAGCTTTCTTT.

This clone showed up just a few times. The rearrangement uses TRBV28 and TRBJ2-5; 9 bases fit TRBD2. The DNA end favors TRBJ2-7, so the J call may be wrong. CDR3 length: 15 amino acids. Germline values: CDR1 MDHEN, CDR2 SYDVKM. Here the CDR3 DNA reads TGTGCCAGCAGTTTGGGTAGCGGGGGCTCCTACGAGCAGTACTTC. Amino acids: CASSLGSGGSYEQYF.

This chain connects TRBV18 to TRBJ1-2, with no clear D. Germline-derived CDR1 and CDR2 are KGHSH and LQKENI. The CDR3 consists of 14 residues. The V gene lost 3 bases and the J gene lost 0 bases, with 8 bases spanning the gap. Here the CDR3 reads CASSPRRSNYGYTF. The CDR3 nucleotides are TGTGCCAGCTCACCCCGCAGATCTAACTATGGCTACACCTTC.

This rearrangement joins TRBV11-3 to TRBJ2-1; TRBD2 matches at 10 bases. CDR1 SGHNT and CDR2 YENEEA come from the germline V gene. The trim removed 1 base at V and 6 bases at J, leaving 0 bases unmatched. The CDR3 totals 14 residues. The CDR3 sequence is CASSLGLAGNEQFF. The CDR3 nucleotides are TGTGCCAGCAGCTTAGGACTAGCGGGCAATGAGCAGTTCTTC.

V usage is TRBV7-6 and J usage is TRBJ2-7; D is unclear. Germline V lookup: CDR1 SGHVS, CDR2 FNYEAQ. The length of the CDR3 is 13 residues. The V gene lost 2 bases and the J gene lost 6 bases, with 11 bases spanning the gap. This chain's CDR3 is CASSLIVGSEQYF. Here the CDR3 DNA reads TGTGCCAGCAGCTTAATCGTGGGCAGCGAGCAGTACTTC.

The CDR3 DNA sequence: TGCGCCAGCAGCCAAGGACTAGCGGGAGGCCTAGCCAAAAACATTCAGTACTTC. Protein: CASSQGLAGGLAKNIQYF. This rearrangement joins TRBV4-1 to TRBJ2-4; 13 bases map to TRBD2. V shed 1 base, J shed 0 bases, and the junction held 3 bases outside the gene matches. The CDR3 is 18 amino acids. Per germline, CDR1 MGHRA and CDR2 YSYEKL.

This chain uses TRBV5-1 with TRBJ2-7, with TRBD1 matching over 9 bases. The germline V gene has CDR1 SGHRS and CDR2 YFSETQ. CDR3 size: 14 residues. V was clipped by 2 bases and J by 9 bases; unmatched bases: 9. CDR3 DNA sequence: TGCGCCAGCAGCTTAGGACAGGGGTCGTTTGGGCAGTACTTC. Encoded protein: CASSLGQGSFGQYF.

This chain links TRBV7-2 with TRBJ2-7, with 9 bases aligning to TRBD1. The CDR3 contains 16 residues. V was clipped by 1 base and J by 0 bases; unmatched bases: 4. CDR1 is SGHTA and CDR2 is FQGNSA in the germline V gene. CDR3 residues: CASSLDGTGPSYEQYF. The CDR3, as DNA: TGTGCCAGCAGCTTAGATGGGACAGGGCCCTCCTACGAGCAGTACTTC.